This TCR beta chain came from a study of breast tumors, draining lymph nodes, adjacent tissues. Study-wide findings and caveats: Tumor repertoires ranked between lymph nodes and nontumor tissue in diversity, with V and J gene preferences. Data fit most tumor T cells coming from lymph node, expanding in tumor.

The CDR3 has 14 amino acids. Germline values: CDR1 LGHNA, CDR2 YSLEER. Trimming stripped 0 bases from V and 7 bases from J, with 10 bases between. Axillary draining lymph nodes of breast cancer patients supplied the node samples. The count of this clonotype is one. Its cognate antigen is unknown. Via MiXCR, TCRdb re-called the multiplex PCR reads, giving one row per CDR3 protein. The sample shows 290,000 or so distinct CDR3 sequences, 30% to 35% of them seen only once. The sample consisted of axillary lymph node tissue. V usage is TRBV4-3 and J usage is TRBJ1-5; the D gene is possibly TRBD1 (5 bases). The receptor comes from a female donor with breast cancer. Some clones in this sample may be carry-over from other donors' samples. The chain's CDR3 is CASSQDYQGQPQHF. As DNA, the CDR3 is TGCGCCAGCAGCCAAGATTATCAGGGCCAGCCCCAGCATTTT.